The present entry profiles one T cell receptor beta chain with its context. Its target is unknown. This sample is part of a study of post-analysis software for immune sequencing data. Study-level information: The disease courses covered relapsing-remitting, secondary progressive and progressive-relapsing multiple sclerosis. The study, taken as a whole, reports: Those with multiple sclerosis, the patient group, showed significantly lower normalized Chao1 diversity than controls. Five or six TRBV segments, TRBV5-6, TRBV5-1 and TRBV20-1 among them, were found more frequent in patients than controls. Analysis by F measure revealed that same-batch samples clustered strongly together.

There are 17 residues in the CDR3. J was trimmed by 2 bases and V by 4 bases; bases with no gene match: 8. Germline CDR1 SGDLS, CDR2 YYNGEE. TCR beta libraries were prepared from cDNA with unique molecular identifiers. Using its own MiXCR run on the PCR reads, TCRdb lists one record per CDR3 protein. The sample has roughly 410,000 distinct CDR3 sequences; less than 35% are singletons. This chain links TRBV9 with TRBJ2-1, with 11 bases identical to TRBD2. The clonotype was recovered from a girl aged 10 to 17 with multiple sclerosis. The specimen sequenced was blood. CDR3 region: CASSLGLAGIPYNEQFF. The DNA for the CDR3 is TGTGCCAGCAGCCTCGGACTAGCGGGCATTCCCTACAATGAGCAGTTCTTC.